A selection of T cell receptor beta chains follows, all from one sample in a study of blood T cell repertoires in COVID-19. Produced via immunoSEQ multiplex PCR; TCRdb's table is partial and in-frame only. The sample includes almost 300,000 clones, roughly 90% of them seen just once. The sample taken for sequencing was peripheral blood. The receptors were sampled from a woman aged 30 to 39 with COVID-19, enrolled during active disease. Each CDR3 is given with its conserved first and last residue. A D gene is named only where the DNA matches it firmly. Rows may omit the clone size; those that give it use once, few, many or a size class.

TRBD1	-	TRBV5-1	TRBJ2-5	CASSRGLQETQYF	TGCGCCAGCAGCAGGGGGCTTCAAGAGACCCAGTACTTC
-	-	TRBV19	TRBJ1-2	CASSIDSWRRQAFYGYTF	TGTGCCAGTAGTATAGATAGTTGGCGAAGACAGGCGTTCTATGGCTACACCTTC
-	-	TRBV3-1/TRBV3-2	TRBJ1-4	CASSPLGGLTNEKLFF	TGTGCCAGCAGCCCCCTAGGAGGTCTTACTAATGAAAAACTGTTTTTT
TRBD1	-	TRBV5-6	TRBJ2-3	CASSYMTGATDTQYF	TGTGCCAGCAGCTACATGACAGGGGCGACAGATACGCAGTATTTT
TRBD1	-	TRBV5-1	TRBJ1-1	CASSLLGQGSNTEAFF	TGCGCCAGCAGCTTGTTAGGACAGGGGTCTAACACTGAAGCTTTCTTT
-	-	TRBV28	TRBJ2-3	CASSSPSTDTQYF	TGTGCCAGCAGTTCCCCTTCCACAGATACGCAGTATTTT
-	-	TRBV5-1	TRBJ1-6	CASSLAGRSPLHF	TGCGCCAGCAGCTTGGCAGGGCGGTCACCCCTCCACTTT
-	-	TRBV15	TRBJ1-3	CATSISSGLDGGGRNTIYF	TGTGCCACCAGCATTTCGTCCGGGTTAGATGGGGGAGGAAGAAACACCATATATTTT
-	-	TRBV19	TRBJ1-1	CASRILGRGNTEAFF	TGTGCCAGTAGAATACTGGGGCGTGGGAACACTGAAGCTTTCTTT
-	-	TRBV28	TRBJ2-2	CASTQNWAGELFF	TGTGCCAGCACACAGAACTGGGCCGGGGAGCTGTTTTTT
-	-	TRBV27	TRBJ2-7	CASSTQGIDEQYF	TGTGCCAGCAGCACCCAGGGGATCGACGAGCAGTACTTC
TRBD2	-	TRBV9	TRBJ2-1	CASSRGLPGNEQFF	TGTGCCAGCAGCAGGGGACTACCTGGGAATGAGCAGTTCTTC
TRBD1	-	TRBV7-9	TRBJ1-6	CASSPFLGGTDNSPLHF	TGTGCCAGCAGCCCCTTTTTAGGGGGGACAGATAATTCACCCCTCCACTTT
-	-	TRBV6-5	TRBJ2-7	CASSYTIPGNEQYF	TGTGCCAGCAGTTACACCATCCCAGGGAACGAGCAGTACTTC
-	-	TRBV3-1/TRBV3-2	TRBJ2-7	CASSQGRVFYEQYF	TGTGCCAGCAGCCAGGGCAGGGTCTTCTACGAGCAGTACTTC
-	-	TRBV5-6	TRBJ1-2	CASTHGPGYTF	TGTGCCAGCACCCACGGCCCGGGGTACACCTTC
-	-	TRBV28	TRBJ2-7	CASKFGDTAYEQYF	TGTGCCAGCAAGTTCGGCGATACAGCCTACGAGCAGTACTTC
TRBD1	-	TRBV19	TRBJ2-7	CASSTWDSSYEQYF	TGTGCCAGTAGTACCTGGGACAGCTCCTACGAGCAGTACTTC
-	-	TRBV27	TRBJ1-1	CASTQQGKGVGTEAFF	TGTGCCAGCACCCAGCAGGGGAAGGGGGTAGGCACTGAAGCTTTCTTT
TRBD1	-	TRBV27	TRBJ1-2	CASSSRDRAYYGYTF	TGTGCCAGCAGTTCAAGGGACAGGGCCTACTATGGCTACACCTTC
-	few	TRBV12-3/TRBV12-4	TRBJ1-6	CASSRTEYSPLHF	TGTGCCAGCAGCCGGACAGAATATTCACCCCTCCACTTT
TRBD1	-	TRBV4-2	TRBJ1-5	CASTYTGEVPGGQPQHF	TGTGCCAGCACATATACAGGGGAGGTCCCGGGTGGGCAGCCCCAGCATTTT
-	-	TRBV5-4	TRBJ1-1	CASSVGEGTEAFF	TGTGCCAGCAGCGTGGGCGAGGGCACTGAAGCTTTCTTT
-	-	TRBV19	TRBJ2-2	CASSTRQANTGELFF	TGTGCCAGTAGTACGAGACAGGCCAACACCGGGGAGCTGTTTTTT
TRBD1	-	TRBV6-1	TRBJ1-6	CASSEDRVTYNSPLHF	TGTGCCAGCAGTGAGGACAGGGTTACTTACAATTCACCCCTCCACTTT
-	-	TRBV5-4	TRBJ1-1	CASSPLPRTEAFF	TGTGCCAGCAGCCCATTACCGCGTACTGAAGCTTTCTTT
TRBD1	-	TRBV19	TRBJ1-1	CASSIGQGAVTEAFF	TGTGCCAGTAGTATAGGACAGGGGGCCGTCACTGAAGCTTTCTTT
-	-	TRBV5-1	TRBJ1-6	CASSPTPGVGNSPLHF	TGCGCCAGCAGCCCGACTCCCGGGGTCGGAAATTCACCCCTCCACTTT
TRBD1	once	TRBV2	TRBJ1-2	CASSGQEGYGYTF	TGTGCCAGCTCGGGACAGGAAGGCTATGGCTACACCTTC
-	-	TRBV10-3	TRBJ2-5	CAMGAALQETQYF	TGTGCCATGGGGGCAGCTCTACAAGAGACCCAGTACTTC
-	-	TRBV14	TRBJ2-7	CASSQVQGTYEQYF	TGTGCCAGCAGCCAAGTACAGGGCACCTACGAGCAGTACTTC
TRBD1	once	TRBV29-1	TRBJ2-3	CSYSGAGTGGTDTQYF	TGCAGCTACTCGGGAGCCGGGACAGGCGGAACAGATACGCAGTATTTT
-	-	TRBV20-1	TRBJ2-1	CSASSQVAGGEQFF	TGCAGTGCTAGTTCGCAGGTGGCTGGTGGTGAGCAGTTCTTC
-	-	TRBV5-1	TRBJ1-1	CASSLDRPSDEAFF	TGCGCCAGCAGCTTGGACAGGCCCTCGGATGAAGCTTTCTTT
-	-	TRBV4-2	TRBJ2-7	CASSQARNYEQYF	TGTGCCAGCAGCCAAGCTAGAAACTACGAGCAGTACTTC
TRBD1	-	TRBV18	TRBJ2-5	CASSPRTGYSGIGETQYF	TGTGCCAGCTCACCAAGGACAGGGTATTCGGGAATTGGAGAGACCCAGTACTTC
TRBD1	-	TRBV7-9	TRBJ1-1	CASSLAQGATSLEAFF	TGTGCCAGCAGCTTAGCACAGGGGGCGACCTCCCTTGAAGCTTTCTTT
TRBD2	-	TRBV28	TRBJ2-7	CASSTGASGGDEQYF	TGTGCCAGCAGTACAGGGGCTAGCGGGGGAGACGAGCAGTACTTC
-	-	TRBV27	TRBJ2-6	CASSLSRVLWGANVLTF	TGTGCCAGCAGTTTATCCAGGGTCCTGTGGGGGGCCAACGTCCTGACTTTC
TRBD2	-	TRBV6-4	TRBJ2-3	CASSDSGGATDTQYF	TGTGCCAGCAGTGACAGCGGGGGGGCCACAGATACGCAGTATTTT
-	once	TRBV6-1	TRBJ2-7	CASSEAIWQGFYEQYF	TGTGCCAGCAGTGAAGCTATCTGGCAGGGATTCTACGAGCAGTACTTC
-	-	TRBV20-1	TRBJ2-7	CSAHNYEQYF	TGCAGTGCTCACAACTACGAGCAGTACTTC
-	-	TRBV7-9	TRBJ1-1	CASSLAGGLRSEAFF	TGTGCCAGCAGCTTAGCGGGGGGGTTGAGGTCTGAAGCTTTCTTT
TRBD1	-	TRBV11-3	TRBJ2-5	CASSPTQGPRFLNFEETQYF	TGTGCCAGCAGCCCAACACAGGGGCCACGATTTCTAAACTTTGAGGAGACCCAGTACTTC
-	-	TRBV29-1	TRBJ2-7	CSVETSNYEQYF	TGCAGCGTTGAAACGAGTAACTACGAGCAGTACTTC
TRBD2	-	TRBV2	TRBJ2-3	CASSFPLASGEIPSVSDTQYF	TGTGCCAGCAGTTTCCCCCTTGCTAGCGGGGAAATCCCGTCAGTATCGGATACGCAGTATTTT
-	-	TRBV5-6	TRBJ1-2	CASSTGLSNYGYTF	TGTGCCAGCAGCACGGGGTTATCTAACTATGGCTACACCTTC
-	-	TRBV20-1	TRBJ2-7	CSASGEDLNNYEQYF	TGCAGTGCTAGTGGGGAGGACCTGAACAACTACGAGCAGTACTTC
TRBD2	-	TRBV4-1	TRBJ2-7	CASSPGVAGLSYEQYF	TGCGCCAGCAGTCCCGGGGTAGCGGGGCTTTCCTACGAGCAGTACTTC
TRBD1	-	TRBV28	TRBJ1-4	CASSLTGGDGKLFF	TGTGCCAGCAGTTTAACAGGGGGAGACGGAAAACTGTTTTTT
-	-	TRBV19	TRBJ2-5	CASNMGAAQETQYF	TGTGCCAGTAACATGGGGGCCGCACAAGAGACCCAGTACTTC
TRBD1	-	TRBV12-3/TRBV12-4	TRBJ2-7	CASRLTGLYEQYF	TGTGCCAGCAGGTTGACAGGGCTCTACGAGCAGTACTTC
-	-	TRBV27	TRBJ1-1	CASSFGTNTEAFF	TGTGCCAGCAGTTTCGGGACTAACACTGAAGCTTTCTTT